The entry below describes one TCR beta chain. Germline CDR1 and CDR2: MDHEN and SYDVKM. The CDR3 loop spans 14 amino acids. Trimming took off 2 bases at V and 1 base at J, with 8 bases between the two ends. This specimen belongs to a study of blood T cell repertoires in COVID-19. Background on the study: Donors in the United States, Italy and Spain gave samples during acute or convalescent COVID-19.

Assay: immunoSEQ multiplex PCR; the TCRdb copy retains only in-frame clones and omits some. This table has approximately 210,000 clones, roughly nine tenths appearing once. Sequencing was performed on peripheral blood. V and J are TRBV28 and TRBJ2-5, with D unclear. The clonotype originates from a woman between 70 and 85 years old with acute or convalescent COVID-19. CDR3 DNA: TGTGCCAGCAGTTTAGGTGGGCTCCAAGAGACCCAGTACTTC. Translation gives CASSLGGLQETQYF.